This passage covers 5 T cell receptor beta chains from one sample sequenced in a study of blood T cell repertoires in COVID-19. Assay used: immunoSEQ multiplex PCR; TCRdb lists only in-frame clones, some missing. The data contain 100,000 to 150,000 clones, about four fifths of them singletons. Sequencing was done on a sample of peripheral blood. These receptors all come from a woman aged 55-75 years with acute or convalescent COVID-19.

CDR3 DNA sequence: TGTGCCAGTAGTAACCAGGGGCCTGAAAAACTGTTTTTT. As protein: CASSNQGPEKLFF. The chain has TRBV19 and TRBJ1-4, with a weak D call TRBD1 (6 bases). This CDR3 is 13 amino acids long. The germline gives CDR1 LNHDA, CDR2 SQIVND (reference sequence). Trimming pared 4 bases from V and 7 bases from J, leaving 10 bases between.

The J gene is TRBJ1-1, the V gene TRBV6-5; TRBD1 might be the D (6 bases). The length of the CDR3 is 14 residues. V was cut by 5 bases and J by 2 bases, with 12 bases left in between. The germline gives CDR1 MNHEY, CDR2 SVGAGI. The CDR3, as DNA: TGTGCCAGCAGTATGGGACACCCAAACACTGAAGCTTTCTTT. This encodes CASSMGHPNTEAFF.

The J gene is TRBJ1-1, the V gene TRBV3-1 (or the pseudogene TRBV3-2); no reliable D call. V was cut by 4 bases and J by 6 bases, with 15 bases left in between. CDR3 size: 14 residues. The germline V gene encodes CDR1 LGHDT and CDR2 YNNKEL (reference sequence). CDR3 residues: CASSPREGGAEAFF. The CDR3, as DNA: TGTGCCAGCAGCCCGAGAGAGGGTGGGGCTGAAGCTTTCTTT.

The gene calls are TRBV5-4 and TRBJ1-1; D is unresolved. V was trimmed by 4 bases and J by 2 bases, leaving 18 bases between them. This CDR3 is 16 amino acids long. CDR1 SGHNT and CDR2 YYREEE come from the germline V gene (reference sequence). The CDR3 DNA is TGTGCCAGCAGCCCCGAGGGTGGGGTTCTAAACACTGAAGCTTTCTTT. This gives the protein CASSPEGGVLNTEAFF.

This chain's CDR3 is CATSDRHRDSSYNEQFF. Here the CDR3 DNA reads TGTGCCACCAGTGACCGCCACAGGGACAGCTCCTACAATGAGCAGTTCTTC. The J gene is TRBJ2-1, the V gene TRBV24-1; 7 positions match TRBD1. V trimming: 4 bases; J trimming: 0 bases; junction bases outside the gene matches: 8. CDR3 length: 17 amino acids. Germline CDR1 reads KGHDR; CDR2 reads SFDVKD.